Detailed here is one T cell receptor beta chain. The antigen is unknown. These data belong to a study of shared clonotypes between healthy human individuals. Study-level results: The study generally estimated greater richness for naive than memory subsets. Clonotypes shared by all four donors outscored non-shared clonotypes in generation probability.

Generated by immunoSEQ multiplex PCR, the TCRdb table keeps only in-frame clones and is missing some. The sample lists approximately 500,000 clones, about 96% occurring once. The CDR3 runs 15 residues. V lost 4 bases and J lost 4; bases outside the gene matches: 8. Looked up from germline, CDR1 is SGHRS and CDR2 is YFSETQ. The chain combines TRBV5-1 with TRBJ1-2; 9 nucleotides agree with TRBD1. The clonotype was recovered from a woman in her 30s in good health. The sample comprised naive CD4+ T cells sorted from blood. Documented subset: CD45RA+ positively selected. CDR3 region: CASSETGGFSYGYTF. The DNA for the CDR3 is TGCGCCAGCAGCGAAACAGGGGGCTTTTCCTATGGCTACACCTTC. Full variable domain (outside the CDR3, taken from reference TRBV5-1 and TRBJ1-2): KAGVTQTPRYLIKTRGQQVTLSCSPISGHRSVSWYQQTPGQGLQFLFEYFSETQRNKGNFPGRFSGRQFSNSRSEMNVSTLELGDSALYLCASSETGGFSYGYTFGSGTRLTVV.